The source of this TCR beta chain is a study of T cell repertoires in cytomegalovirus infection. Study in general: Recently identified HLA-C-restricted CMV epitopes were among the peptides used.

In germline, CDR1 is SEHNR, CDR2 FQNEAQ (reference sequence). This CDR3 is built from 11 residues. Trimming took 10 bases from V and 3 from J, leaving 10 bases between them. On this clonotype itself: What it binds is not known.

Via MiXCR, TCRdb re-called the reads, giving one row per CDR3 protein. The table includes just over 450,000 distinct CDR3 sequences, about 42% detected once. The receptor was isolated from a human donor in good health (CMV status not recorded). Some clones in this sample may be carry-over from other donors' samples. The chain links TRBV7-9 to TRBJ2-7; D unclear. The sequencing here drew on cultured PBMCs, taken from culture after CMV antigen stimulation. CDR3 sequence (DNA): TGTGCCACCTCCCCCCTCTACGAGCAGTACTTC. This gives the protein CATSPLYEQYF.